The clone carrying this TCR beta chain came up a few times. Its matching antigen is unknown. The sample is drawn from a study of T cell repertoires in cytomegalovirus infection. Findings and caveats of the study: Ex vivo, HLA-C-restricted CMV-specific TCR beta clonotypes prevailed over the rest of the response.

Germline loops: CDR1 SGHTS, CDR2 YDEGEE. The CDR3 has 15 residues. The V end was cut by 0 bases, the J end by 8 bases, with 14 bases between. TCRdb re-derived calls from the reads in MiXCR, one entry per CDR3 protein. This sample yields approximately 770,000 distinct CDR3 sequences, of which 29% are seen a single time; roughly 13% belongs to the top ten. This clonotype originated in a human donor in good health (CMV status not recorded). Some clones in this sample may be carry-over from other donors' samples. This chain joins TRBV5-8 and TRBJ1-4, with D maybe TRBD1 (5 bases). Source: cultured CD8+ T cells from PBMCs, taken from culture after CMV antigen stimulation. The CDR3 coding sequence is TGTGCCAGCAGCTTGGGACCCGGGACGGAAGAAAAACTGTTTTTT. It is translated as CASSLGPGTEEKLFF.